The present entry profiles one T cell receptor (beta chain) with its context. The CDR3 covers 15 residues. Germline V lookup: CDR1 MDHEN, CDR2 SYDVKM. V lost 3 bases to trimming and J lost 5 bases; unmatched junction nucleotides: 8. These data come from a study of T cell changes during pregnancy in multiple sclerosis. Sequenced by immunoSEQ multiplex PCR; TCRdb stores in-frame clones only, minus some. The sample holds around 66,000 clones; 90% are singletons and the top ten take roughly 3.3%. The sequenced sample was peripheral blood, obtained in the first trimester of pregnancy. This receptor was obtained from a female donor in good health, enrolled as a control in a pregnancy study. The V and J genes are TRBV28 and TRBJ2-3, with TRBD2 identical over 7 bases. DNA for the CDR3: TGTGCCAGCAGTTTTCGAGGGAGGGCCCTAGATACGCAGTATTTT. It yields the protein CASSFRGRALDTQYF.